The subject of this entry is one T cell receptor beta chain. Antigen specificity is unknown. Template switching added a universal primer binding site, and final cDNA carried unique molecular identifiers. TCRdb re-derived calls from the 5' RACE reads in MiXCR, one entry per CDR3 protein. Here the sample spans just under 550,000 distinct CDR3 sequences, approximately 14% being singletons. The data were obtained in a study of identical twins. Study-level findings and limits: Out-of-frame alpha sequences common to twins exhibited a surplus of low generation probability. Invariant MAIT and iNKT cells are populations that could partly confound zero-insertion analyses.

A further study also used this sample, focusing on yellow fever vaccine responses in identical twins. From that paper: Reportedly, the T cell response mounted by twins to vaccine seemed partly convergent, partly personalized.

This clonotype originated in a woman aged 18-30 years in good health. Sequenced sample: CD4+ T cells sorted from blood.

CDR3 bases: TGTGCCAGCAGCCGGGACAGCCCGAGCTCCTACAATGAGCAGTTCTTC. Translation: CASSRDSPSSYNEQFF. The rearrangement joins TRBV5-5 to TRBJ2-1; 7 bases agree with TRBD1. V lost 4 bases to trimming and J lost 0 bases; unmatched junction nucleotides: 7. In germline, CDR1 is SGHKS, CDR2 YYEKEE (reference sequence). The CDR3 is 16 amino acids.